This passage covers 10 T cell receptor beta chains from one sample sequenced in a study of T cell responses to AZD1222 COVID-19 vaccine. Data came from immunoSEQ multiplex PCR; TCRdb stores just in-frame clones and leaves some out. The data show some 200,000 clones, with approximately 90% seen just once and less than 2% held by the top ten. This sample comprised peripheral blood, obtained 28 days after the second AZD1222 dose. All receptors derive from an adult who received the AZD1222 COVID-19 vaccine.

This chain links TRBV7-9 with TRBJ1-5, with 8 bases lining up with TRBD1. This CDR3 is built from 14 residues. The J segment lost 5 bases and the V segment lost 5 bases, leaving 5 bases of the junction unmatched. Germline CDR1 SEHNR, CDR2 FQNEAQ (reference sequence). CDR3 in DNA: TGTGCCAGCAGCACAGACAGGGGACATCAGCCCCAGCATTTT. It translates to CASSTDRGHQPQHF. The whole variable domain, remainder taken from reference TRBV7-9 and TRBJ1-5, is DTGVSQNPRHKITKRGQNVTFRCDPISEHNRLYWYRQTLGQGPEFLTYFQNEAQLEKSRLLSDRFSAERPKGSFSTLEIQRTEQGDSAMYLCASSTDRGHQPQHFGDGTRLSIL.

The chain is built from TRBV7-9 and TRBJ2-2, with a tentative D call TRBD1 (6 bases). Trimming pared 5 bases from V and 3 bases from J, leaving 10 bases between. The CDR3 covers 14 residues. CDR1 and CDR2 from the germline V gene are SEHNR and FQNEAQ (reference sequence). CDR3 in DNA: TGTGCCAGCAGCAAAAGACAGGACACCGGGGAGCTGTTTTTT. It specifies CASSKRQDTGELFF.

The genes are TRBV4-1 and TRBJ1-1, with TRBD1 matching over 7 bases. With 4 bases clipped from V and 7 bases from J, the junction kept 6 bases outside the gene matches. The CDR3 is 13 amino acids. The germline gives CDR1 MGHRA, CDR2 YSYEKL. The DNA of the CDR3 is TGCGCCAGCAGCCTTGAGGGGGCGAGTGAAGCTTTCTTT. Translated: CASSLEGASEAFF.

The genes are TRBV18 and TRBJ2-7; D possibly corresponds to TRBD2 (5 bases). The V and J ends lost 3 bases and 1 base respectively, with 10 bases between them. The CDR3 consists of 14 residues. Germline V gene lookup returns CDR1 KGHSH and CDR2 LQKENI. The CDR3 protein is CASSPLDSSYEQYF. CDR3 coding DNA: TGTGCCAGCTCACCCCTGGACTCATCCTACGAGCAGTACTTC. The full variable domain, with the rest looked up from reference TRBV18 and TRBJ2-7, is NAGVMQNPRHLVRRRGQEARLRCSPMKGHSHVYWYRQLPEEGLKFMVYLQKENIIDESGMPKERFSAEFPKEGPSILRIQQVVRGDSAAYFCASSPLDSSYEQYFGPGTRLTVT.

The V call is TRBV9, the J call TRBJ2-3; tentative D call: TRBD2 (7 bases). Germline V CDR1 and CDR2: SGDLS, YYNGEE. The CDR3 extends over 16 amino acids. V was shortened by 4 bases and J by 7 bases, with 22 bases between the two germline ends. In DNA form, the CDR3 reads TGTGCCAGCAGCCCGAGAGAGGGGGGGAGCTCGAATACGCAGTATTTT. Protein sequence: CASSPREGGSSNTQYF.

The rearrangement uses TRBV7-9 and TRBJ2-5; TRBD1 matches at 11 bases. The CDR3 runs to 16 residues. V was pared by 5 bases and J by 4 bases, with 9 bases of the junction left unmatched. Germline V gives CDR1 SEHNR, CDR2 FQNEAQ (reference sequence). The CDR3 sequence: CASSTLGQGVVETQYF. The CDR3 nucleotides are TGTGCCAGCAGCACCCTGGGACAGGGGGTTGTAGAGACCCAGTACTTC.

The J gene is TRBJ1-1, the V gene TRBV5-1, with a weak D call TRBD1 (6 bases). Germline V gene lookup returns CDR1 SGHRS and CDR2 YFSETQ. CDR3 length: 17 amino acids. V was shortened by 0 bases and J by 2 bases, with 17 bases between the two germline ends. The CDR3 sequence is CASSLAPPPGTNTEAFF. The CDR3 region has the DNA TGCGCCAGCAGCTTGGCTCCCCCCCCCGGGACAAACACTGAAGCTTTCTTT.

CDR3 nucleotide sequence: TGTGCCAGCAGCTTAAGCGGCCTCCCCACAGATACGCAGTATTTT. It translates to CASSLSGLPTDTQYF. This rearrangement joins TRBV7-3 to TRBJ2-3; no firm D call. Germline values: CDR1 SGHTA, CDR2 FQGTGA. The CDR3 totals 15 residues. V gave up 1 base and J gave up 2 bases, with 10 bases separating them.

CDR3 DNA: TGCGCCAGCAGCTTGGGGACAGGGGAATACTACGAGCAGTACTTC. This codes for CASSLGTGEYYEQYF. The rearrangement joins TRBV5-1 to TRBJ2-7; 9 bases fit TRBD1. Germline V lookup: CDR1 SGHRS, CDR2 YFSETQ. This CDR3 comprises 15 residues. With V trimmed by 0 bases and J by 3 bases, 4 bases remained unmatched.

The chain joins TRBV6-5 to TRBJ2-7; the D is unclear. The CDR3 totals 14 residues. Germline V gene sequence: CDR1 MNHEY, CDR2 SVGAGI. With 10 bases removed from V and 2 bases from J, the gap between germline ends came to 18 bases. As DNA, the CDR3 is TGTGCCACGTTAAACCCCATCCCACCCTACGAGCAGTACTTC. This sequence encodes CATLNPIPPYEQYF.